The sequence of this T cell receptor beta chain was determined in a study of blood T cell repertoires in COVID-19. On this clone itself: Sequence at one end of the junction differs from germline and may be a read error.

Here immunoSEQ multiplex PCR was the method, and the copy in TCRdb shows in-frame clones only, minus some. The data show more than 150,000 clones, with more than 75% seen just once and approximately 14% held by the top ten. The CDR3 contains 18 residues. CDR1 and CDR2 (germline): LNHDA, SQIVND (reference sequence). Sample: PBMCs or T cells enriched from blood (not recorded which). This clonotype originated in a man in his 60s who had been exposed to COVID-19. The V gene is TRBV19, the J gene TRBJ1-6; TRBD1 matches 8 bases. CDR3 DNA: TGTGCCAGTAGGATAGGAACAGGGGGTTCTTCCTATAATTCACCCCTCCACTTT. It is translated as CASRIGTGGSSYNSPLHF.